This TCR beta chain was identified in a study of spatial heterogeneity in lung cancer. This clonotype was seen a handful of times. Germline V gene sequence: CDR1 SNHLY, CDR2 FYNNEI. Trimming stripped 2 bases from V and 3 bases from J, with 10 bases between. The CDR3 is 14 amino acids. The sample's time point: blood at routine non-recurrence follow-up after resection. TCRs were sequenced from unsorted whole RNA of tumor, nontumor lung or PBMC. TCRdb processed the 5' RACE reads anew with MiXCR; each CDR3 protein has one entry. The sample lists about 120,000 distinct CDR3 sequences, 12% occurring once. This sequence was found in a male donor with early-stage non-small cell lung cancer. Specimen: PBMCs, collected at follow-up. The V and J genes are TRBV2 and TRBJ1-1; D is unresolved. The CDR3 nucleotides are TGTGCCAGCAGTGAACAGGAGTCTTACACTGAAGCTTTCTTT. Amino acids: CASSEQESYTEAFF.